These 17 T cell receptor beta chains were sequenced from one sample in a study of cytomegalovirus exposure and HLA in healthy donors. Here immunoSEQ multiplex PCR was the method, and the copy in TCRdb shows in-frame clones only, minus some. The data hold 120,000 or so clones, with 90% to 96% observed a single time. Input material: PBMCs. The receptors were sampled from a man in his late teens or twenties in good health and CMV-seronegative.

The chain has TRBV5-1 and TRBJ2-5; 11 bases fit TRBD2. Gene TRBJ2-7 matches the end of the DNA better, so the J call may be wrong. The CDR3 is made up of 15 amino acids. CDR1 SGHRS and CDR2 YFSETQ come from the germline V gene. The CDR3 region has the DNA TGCGCCAGCAGCTTGGGACTAGCGGGGACCTACGAGCAGTACTTC. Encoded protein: CASSLGLAGTYEQYF.

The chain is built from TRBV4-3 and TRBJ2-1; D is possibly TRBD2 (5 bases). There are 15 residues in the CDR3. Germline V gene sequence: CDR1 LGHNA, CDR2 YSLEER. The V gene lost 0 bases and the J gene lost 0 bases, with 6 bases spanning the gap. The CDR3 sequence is CASSQDGSSYNEQFF. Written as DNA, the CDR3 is TGCGCCAGCAGCCAAGATGGGAGCTCCTACAATGAGCAGTTCTTC.

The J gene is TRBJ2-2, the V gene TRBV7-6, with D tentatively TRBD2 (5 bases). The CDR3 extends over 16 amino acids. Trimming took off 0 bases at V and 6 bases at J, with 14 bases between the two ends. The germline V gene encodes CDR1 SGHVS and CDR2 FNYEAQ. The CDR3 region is CASSLADPGISGELFF. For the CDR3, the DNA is TGTGCCAGCAGCTTAGCAGACCCGGGGATCTCCGGGGAGCTGTTTTTT.

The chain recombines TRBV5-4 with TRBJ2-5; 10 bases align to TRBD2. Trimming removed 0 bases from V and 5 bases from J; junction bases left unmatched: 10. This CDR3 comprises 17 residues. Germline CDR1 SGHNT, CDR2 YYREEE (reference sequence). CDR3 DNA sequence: TGTGCCAGCAGCTTGGGGGGACTAGCGCTCCATCGGGAGACCCAGTACTTC. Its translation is CASSLGGLALHRETQYF.

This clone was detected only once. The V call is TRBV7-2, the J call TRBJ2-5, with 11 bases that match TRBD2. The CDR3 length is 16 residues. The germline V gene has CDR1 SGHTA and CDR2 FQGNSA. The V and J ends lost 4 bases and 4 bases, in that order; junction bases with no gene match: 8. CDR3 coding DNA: TGTGCCAGCAGCTCTCGGGGTAGCGGGAGGGCAGAGACCCAGTACTTC. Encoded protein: CASSSRGSGRAETQYF.

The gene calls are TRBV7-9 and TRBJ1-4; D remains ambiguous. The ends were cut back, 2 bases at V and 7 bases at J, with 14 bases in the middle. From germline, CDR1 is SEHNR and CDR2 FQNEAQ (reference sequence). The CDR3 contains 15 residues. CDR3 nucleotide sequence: TGTGCCAGCAGCTTACGGATGGGCAGTCTTGAAAAACTGTTTTTT. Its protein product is CASSLRMGSLEKLFF.

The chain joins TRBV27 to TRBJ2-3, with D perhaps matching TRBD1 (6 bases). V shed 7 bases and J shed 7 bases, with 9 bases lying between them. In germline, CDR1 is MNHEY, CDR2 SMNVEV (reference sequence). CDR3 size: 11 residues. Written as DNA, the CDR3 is TGTGCCAGCAATGGGGGCCATACGCAGTATTTT. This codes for CASNGGHTQYF.

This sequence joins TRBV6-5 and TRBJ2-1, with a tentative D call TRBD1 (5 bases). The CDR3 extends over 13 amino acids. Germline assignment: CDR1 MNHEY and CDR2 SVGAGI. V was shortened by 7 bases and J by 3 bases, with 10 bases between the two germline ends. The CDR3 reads CASTGDSYNEQFF. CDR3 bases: TGTGCCAGCACTGGCGACAGCTACAATGAGCAGTTCTTC.

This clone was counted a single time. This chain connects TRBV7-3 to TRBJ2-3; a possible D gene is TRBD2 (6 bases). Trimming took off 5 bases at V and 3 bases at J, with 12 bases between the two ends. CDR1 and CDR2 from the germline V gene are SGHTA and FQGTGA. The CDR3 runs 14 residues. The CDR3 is CASSRDSFTDTQYF. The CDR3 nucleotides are TGTGCCAGCAGCCGGGACTCGTTTACAGATACGCAGTATTTT.

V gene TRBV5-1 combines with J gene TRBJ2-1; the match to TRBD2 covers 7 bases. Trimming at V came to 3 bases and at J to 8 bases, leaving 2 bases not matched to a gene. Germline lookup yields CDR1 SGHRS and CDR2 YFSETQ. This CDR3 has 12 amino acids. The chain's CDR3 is CASSWTRDEQFF. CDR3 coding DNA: TGCGCCAGCAGCTGGACTAGAGATGAGCAGTTCTTC.

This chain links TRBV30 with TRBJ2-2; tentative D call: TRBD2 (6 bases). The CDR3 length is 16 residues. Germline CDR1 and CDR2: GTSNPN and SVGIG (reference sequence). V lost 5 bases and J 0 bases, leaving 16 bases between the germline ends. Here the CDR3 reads CAWGGAGSTNTGELFF. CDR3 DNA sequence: TGTGCCTGGGGGGGAGCCGGGAGCACGAACACCGGGGAGCTGTTTTTT.

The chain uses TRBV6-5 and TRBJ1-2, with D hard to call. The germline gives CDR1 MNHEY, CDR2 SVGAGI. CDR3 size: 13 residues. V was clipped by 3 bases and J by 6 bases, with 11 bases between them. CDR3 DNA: TGTGCCAGCAGTTATTTGGCGGGTAATGGCTACACCTTC. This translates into CASSYLAGNGYTF.

The CDR3 DNA reads as TGCAGCGTTTATCCGGGACTAGCGAATGAGCAGTTCTTC. Translating gives CSVYPGLANEQFF. The chain links TRBV29-1 to TRBJ2-1, with 10 bases aligning to TRBD2. Germline V gives CDR1 SQVTM, CDR2 ANQGSEA. There are 13 residues in the CDR3. With V trimmed by 5 bases and J by 7 bases, 5 bases remained unmatched.

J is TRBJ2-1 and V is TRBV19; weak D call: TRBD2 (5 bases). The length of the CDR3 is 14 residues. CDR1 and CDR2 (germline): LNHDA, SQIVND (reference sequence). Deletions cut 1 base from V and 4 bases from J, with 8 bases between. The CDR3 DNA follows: TGTGCCAGTAGTATAGGGACGGGGTACAATGAGCAGTTCTTC. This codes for CASSIGTGYNEQFF.

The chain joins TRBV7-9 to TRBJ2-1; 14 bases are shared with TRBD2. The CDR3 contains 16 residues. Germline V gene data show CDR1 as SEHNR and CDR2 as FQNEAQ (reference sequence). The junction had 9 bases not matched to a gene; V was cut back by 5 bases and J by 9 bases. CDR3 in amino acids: CASSTTTSGRVIEQFF. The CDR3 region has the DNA TGTGCCAGCAGCACAACGACTAGCGGGAGGGTGATTGAGCAGTTCTTC.

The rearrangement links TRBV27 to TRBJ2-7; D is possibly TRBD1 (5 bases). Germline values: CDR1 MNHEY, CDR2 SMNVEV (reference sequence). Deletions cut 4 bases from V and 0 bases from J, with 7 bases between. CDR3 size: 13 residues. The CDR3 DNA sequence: TGTGCCAGCAGTTACAGGAGCTCCTACGAGCAGTACTTC. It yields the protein CASSYRSSYEQYF.

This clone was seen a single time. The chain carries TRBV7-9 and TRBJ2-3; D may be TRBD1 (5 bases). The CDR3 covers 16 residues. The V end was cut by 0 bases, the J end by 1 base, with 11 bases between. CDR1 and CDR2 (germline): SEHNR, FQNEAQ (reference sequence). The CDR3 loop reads CASSLARQSRTDTQYF. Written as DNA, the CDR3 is TGTGCCAGCAGCTTAGCCCGACAGTCCCGCACAGATACGCAGTATTTT.